The T cell receptor beta chain described here comes from a study of OX40 agonist ivuxolimab in advanced cancers. With regard to the full study: Ivuxolimab was an agonistic, fully human IgG2 monoclonal antibody directed against OX40 (CD134), a costimulatory receptor. Intravenous ivuxolimab was administered to patients every 2 weeks at six dose levels: 0.01, 0.1, 0.3, 1.5, 3 and 10 mg/kg. Among the 50 to 55 dose-escalation patients, around 20 had hepatocellular carcinoma, roughly 15 melanoma, 9 renal cell carcinoma and 9 head and neck cancer. A male proportion of roughly 85% and a mean age of around 60 years, ranging from roughly 23 to 85, were recorded for the dose-escalation cohort. Prior anti-PD-1, anti-PD-L1 or anti-CTLA-4 therapy was permitted, and 40% to 50% of dose-escalation patients had received checkpoint inhibitors. Three dose-escalation patients achieved partial responses, one with hepatocellular carcinoma and two with cutaneous melanoma. Peripheral TCRbeta sequencing was intended to test whether TCR sequence diversity was altered and clonal T-cell expansion was caused by ivuxolimab. The monotherapy dose-escalation portion (N = 52 patients) of the phase I ivuxolimab trial is reported in the paper. What the research found in general, with its limitations: At doses of 0.1 to 3.0 mg/kg, clonal expansion of both CD4+ and CD8+ T cells in blood was seen between baseline and week 6. After ivuxolimab, more expanded clones were found on average in CD8+ T cells than in CD4+ T cells. Low levels of normalized T-cell clonal expansion were also seen in some patients who did not respond. In the 0.1-3.0 mg/kg groups, partial responders had among the lowest normalized peripheral clonal expansion, particularly in CD8+ T cells. Which antigens the clonally expanded peripheral T cells were specific for was not determined.

With respect to this clone: Its antigen remains undetermined. No much larger clone is present one base from it, and per-base qualities are unavailable.

The germline V gene encodes CDR1 MGHRA and CDR2 YSYEKL. V drops 0 bases and J drops 10 bases, leaving 19 bases in between. Taken from cysteine to phenylalanine, the CDR3 has 16 residues. The read is trimmed to its CDR3 DNA, 48 bases read in frame from base 1. To sequence the TCRbeta CDR3 region, genomic DNA was isolated from the sorted cells. The immunoSEQ Assay was used for sequencing of TCRbeta CDR3 regions. Sourced from immuneACCESS, this table was stored by TCRdb with only in-frame sequences that have V and J called. A share of the clones is absent; for the studies checked, an unresolved V gene accounts for under half, and the remainder has no known explanation. This sample is represented by about 45,000 clones; more than 75% of them were singletons. 15% of the sample goes to the ten largest clones. The trial excluded patients who had a history of autoimmune disease or were on systemic immunosuppression. In every dose cohort, peripheral blood was drawn for TCR sequencing at baseline, cycle 4 day 1, and cycle 7 day 1. The samples were drawn from a first-in-human, open-label, multicenter phase I dose-escalation trial of ivuxolimab. Adults with locally advanced or metastatic head and neck squamous cell, hepatocellular, melanoma or renal cell carcinoma were enrolled in the trial. Before TCR sequencing, CD4+ and CD8+ T cells were separately sorted from peripheral blood.

This receptor was obtained from an adult with an advanced solid tumor such as melanoma, head and neck, liver or kidney cancer. The rearranged chain carries TRBV4-1 and TRBJ2-1, with the D call tentatively TRBD1 or TRBD2, each fitting 5 bases. The sample in question was CD4+ or CD8+ T cells sorted from blood, obtained in a trial of the OX40 agonist ivuxolimab. The CDR3: CASSQDQLETKGEQFF. Read as DNA, the sequence is TGCGCCAGCAGCCAAGATCAGCTAGAGACTAAGGGGGAGCAGTTCTTC.